This TCR beta chain was captured by sequencing in a study of Ad26.COV2.S vaccination and SARS-CoV-2 variants. Study as a whole: Sample donor was a member of the COV1001 Ad26.COV2.S trial arm.

Treatment of the sample: 19 received Ad26.COV2.S at low or high dose, single or two shots; about 5 received placebo; per-sample allocation not given. Samples came from day 63 after the first vaccine or placebo injection. A Boston donor was an adult aged 18-55 years. Data came from immunoSEQ multiplex PCR; TCRdb stores just in-frame clones and leaves some out. Of about 480,000 clones in the sample, roughly nine tenths were seen once. CDR3 length: 16 residues. V dropped 3 bases and J dropped 1 base, with 13 bases sitting between them. Germline V CDR1 and CDR2: MDHEN, SYDVKM. Whole-study results and caveats: Across vaccine and placebo recipients, the breadth of non-spike TCRs was similar. People who got the vaccine had more spike-specific TCR breadth than people who got placebo.

In the case of this clone: The target antigen is unknown.

The rearrangement uses TRBV28 and TRBJ1-5, with a weak D call TRBD1 (6 bases). This clonotype originated in a person aged 18-60 years who received the Ad26.COV2.S COVID-19 vaccine or a placebo. This specimen was peripheral blood, taken in a trial of Ad26.COV2.S vaccine versus placebo. The CDR3 loop reads CASSFPSGASNQPQHF. The CDR3 DNA is TGTGCCAGCAGTTTTCCCTCGGGGGCGAGCAATCAGCCCCAGCATTTT.